This T cell receptor beta chain derives from a study of radiotherapy plus CTLA-4 blockade in lung cancer. Study results and caveats: Blood saw expansion of tumor-derived TCR clones after radiotherapy plus ipilimumab.

Data came from immunoSEQ multiplex PCR; TCRdb stores just in-frame clones and leaves some out. The sample includes around 100,000 clones, approximately 72% of them seen just once. This clone was seen a handful of times. Its specificity is not known. Germline CDR1 SGHNT, CDR2 YENEEA. This CDR3 has 15 amino acids. The ends lost 5 bases at V and 1 base at J; junction bases unmatched: 5. This rearrangement joins TRBV11-3 to TRBJ1-1; 9 nucleotides match TRBD1. The sequencing used peripheral blood, collected from a patient treated with radiotherapy plus ipilimumab. The sequence derives from a human donor with non-small cell lung cancer who had a partial response to radiotherapy plus ipilimumab. Some clones in this sample may be carry-over from other donors' samples. The CDR3: CASSPIQGANTEAFF. In nucleotides, the CDR3 is TGTGCCAGCAGCCCGATACAGGGGGCGAACACTGAAGCTTTCTTT. The full variable domain, rest sourced from reference TRBV11-3 and TRBJ1-1, is EAGVVQSPRYKIIEKKQPVAFWCNPISGHNTLYWYLQNLGQGPELLIRYENEEAVDDSQLPKDRFSAERLKGVDSTLKIQPAELGDSAVYLCASSPIQGANTEAFFGQGTRLTVV.